This T cell receptor (beta chain) was obtained from a study of human CD4 T cells and Enterobacteriaceae (dated by TCRdb to 2018 to 2020). On a FACSAria III, memory CD4+ T cells were FACS-sorted to over 98% purity, defined as all CD4+ cells except CD45RA+CCR7+CD95- naive cells. Blood from healthy donors was obtained from blood donation centers in Switzerland. Total CD4+ T cells and monocytes were enriched by positive selection with CD4 and CD14 magnetic microbeads. CD8+, CD14+, CD16+, CD56+, CD19+ and CD25-bright cells were excluded prior to sorting. In two blood donors, total memory CD4+ T cells were sequenced directly ex vivo to assess in vivo expansion of bacteria-reactive clonotypes. Isolation of peripheral blood mononuclear cells from donor blood was performed with Ficoll-Paque Plus. Ex vivo total memory CD4+ samples were sequenced at deep level, with detection sensitivity of one cell in 200,000. The QIAamp DNA Micro Kit was used to extract genomic DNA from cell pellets, and the quantity and purity of the genomic DNA were checked by spectrophotometry. The immunoSEQ multiplex PCR assay was used to amplify TCR Vbeta CDR3 regions. Sequencing of amplicons was performed on the Illumina HiSeq platform. Retrieved sequences were 87 nucleotides long and contained the CDR3 region. As for how the authors treated the data: Each unique productive TCR Vbeta nucleotide sequence counted as a clonotype and was quantified by productive template frequency from ImmunoSEQ Analyzer V3.0. A threshold set at the top 5th percentile of each frequency-ranked repertoire was used to define expanded clonotypes. The R package fossil was used to compute repertoire overlap as Chao-Jaccard, and the R package MASS was used to visualize the overlap by nonmetric multidimensional scaling. Drawn from immuneACCESS, this table holds only the in-frame rearrangements with V and J called that TCRdb kept. Clones are partly lost; checked studies trace under half to an unresolved V gene and leave the rest unexplained. V and J calls and clone size are as listed in that table; D and trimming were resolved from the DNA. The table for this sample lists 27,000 or so clones; 70% to 85% of them were counted only once. Of the sample, around 1.8% falls within the top ten clones.

What the research found in general, with its limitations: Compared with specific clonotypes, broadly cross-reactive clonotypes seemed more expanded ex vivo, with about 55% of the 19 and about 60% of the roughly 30 falling in the top 5%. The only basis for inferring the reactivity of ex vivo clonotypes was matching nucleotide sequences to CFSE-low cultures from the same donors.

The germline V end is reduced by 6 bases and the J end by 7 bases; junction bases left unmatched: 17. The CDR3 sequence holds 17 residues, the cysteine and phenylalanine included. Only the CDR3 DNA stays, 51 bases, in frame from base 1. From the germline V gene, CDR1 is MDHEN and CDR2 is SYDVKM. Details on this clone: Its recognized antigen is unknown. Base qualities were left out, and no much larger clone turns up one base away.

Recombination joined TRBV28 with TRBJ1-2, and 10 junction bases match TRBD1. The specimen was memory CD4+ T cells from blood. The sample's cell subset or site label, decoded: total memory CD4 T cells sorted directly ex vivo, unstimulated. The TCR originated in a human donor in good health. Here is the DNA: TGTGCCAGCAGATCGGCGGGGACAGGGGCACCTCGTGGTGGCTACACCTTC. It codes for CASRSAGTGAPRGGYTF.